This T cell receptor beta chain was captured by sequencing in a study of blood T cell repertoires in COVID-19. Overall study context: PBMCs, B-cell-depleted T cells, or T cells were the source of the cDNA or gDNA that made up the material.

Authors' processing steps: Amplification with reference gene primers provided the estimates of nucleated cell counts. Data came from immunoSEQ multiplex PCR; TCRdb stores just in-frame clones and leaves some out. V and J calls and clone size are copied from that table; D and trimming were computed from the DNA. The top ten clones hold roughly 0.25% of a sample with about 670,000 clones, just under 90% of them seen once. The ends were cut back, 1 base at V and 6 bases at J, with 11 bases in the middle. This CDR3 spans 14 amino acids. Germline CDR1 reads SGHAT; CDR2 reads FQNNGV. Input material: peripheral blood. The clonotype comes from a woman aged 18 to 35 with acute or convalescent COVID-19. The V call is TRBV11-2, the J call TRBJ2-3; a possible D gene is TRBD1 (6 bases). DNA for the CDR3: TGTGCCAGCAGCTTAGTGGGGGCCGGGGATACGCAGTATTTT. Its translation: CASSLVGAGDTQYF. Filled out from reference TRBV11-2 and TRBJ2-3, the complete variable domain reads EAGVAQSPRYKIIEKRQSVAFWCNPISGHATLYWYQQILGQGPKLLIQFQNNGVVDDSQLPKDRFSAERLKGVDSTLKIQPAKLEDSAVYLCASSLVGAGDTQYFGPGTRLTVL.